A selection of T cell receptor beta chains follows, all from one sample in a study of shared clonotypes between healthy human individuals. Profiled with immunoSEQ multiplex PCR; TCRdb holds only in-frame clones, not every one. In the table there are some 2 million clones, about 95% of which are singletons. Input material: naive CD8+ T cells sorted from blood. These receptors were taken from a man younger than 35 in good health. CDR3s include the opening cysteine and the closing phenylalanine or tryptophan. The order of the fields is clone size, D gene, J gene, CDR3 length, V gene, CDR3 protein, CDR3 DNA. A D gene is named only where the DNA matches it firmly. Expanded clones get a size class; other rows say once, few or many, or leave the size out.

>NA|NA|TRBJ2-1|15|TRBV13
CASSLGLGPGNEQFF
TGTGCCAGCAGCTTAGGCCTTGGGCCGGGCAATGAGCAGTTCTTC
>NA|NA|TRBJ2-7|13|TRBV5-1
CASKLGRSYEQYF
TGCGCCAGCAAGCTGGGCAGATCCTACGAGCAGTACTTC
>NA|NA|TRBJ1-6|13|TRBV28
CASSPGGNSPLHF
TGTGCCAGCAGTCCCGGGGGAAATTCACCCCTCCACTTT
>NA|NA|TRBJ1-6|14|TRBV27
CASSLKVQGSPLHF
TGTGCCAGCAGCCTCAAGGTTCAAGGGTCACCCCTCCACTTT
>NA|NA|TRBJ2-7|14|TRBV15
CATSRATVSYEQYF
TGTGCCACCAGCAGAGCCACAGTCTCCTACGAGCAGTACTTC
>NA|TRBD2|TRBJ2-5|17|TRBV9
CASSAGGTSGEQETQYF
TGTGCCAGCAGCGCTGGTGGGACTAGCGGCGAGCAAGAGACCCAGTACTTC
>once|TRBD2|TRBJ2-7|13|TRBV29-1
CSVTTSGPYEQYF
TGCAGCGTCACGACTAGCGGCCCCTACGAGCAGTACTTC
>NA|NA|TRBJ2-3|16|TRBV27
CASSQGAGQGTDTQYF
TGTGCCAGCTCCCAAGGTGCGGGGCAGGGCACAGATACGCAGTATTTT
>NA|NA|TRBJ2-7|15|TRBV15
CATSRGRVYDYEQYF
TGTGCCACCAGTCGGGGAAGGGTCTACGACTACGAGCAGTACTTC
>once|NA|TRBJ2-1|15|TRBV13
CASSTGLTDINEQFF
TGTGCCAGCAGCACCGGACTGACAGATATTAATGAGCAGTTCTTC
>NA|NA|TRBJ2-2|15|TRBV5-8
CASSLAKANTGELFF
TGTGCCAGCAGCTTGGCGAAAGCAAACACCGGGGAGCTGTTTTTT
>NA|NA|TRBJ1-2|14|TRBV19
CASSIDGGANDYTF
TGTGCCAGTAGTATAGATGGGGGGGCGAACGACTACACCTTC
>few|TRBD1|TRBJ2-7|14|TRBV30
CAWSTGTGGYEQYF
TGTGCCTGGAGTACCGGGACAGGGGGCTACGAGCAGTACTTC
>NA|NA|TRBJ1-6|15|TRBV4-3
CASSQEITANSPLHF
TGCGCCAGCAGCCAAGAGATTACAGCAAATTCACCCCTCCACTTT
>NA|TRBD1|TRBJ2-4|17|TRBV6-1
CASSALLGGSDKNIQYF
TGTGCCAGCAGTGCCCTACTAGGGGGCTCTGACAAAAACATTCAGTACTTC
>NA|NA|TRBJ2-3|12|TRBV28
CASSPRGDTQYF
TGTGCCAGCAGCCCGAGGGGAGATACGCAGTATTTT
>NA|NA|TRBJ2-1|14|TRBV4-3
CASSQDPMDNEQFF
TGCGCCAGCAGCCAAGATCCGATGGACAATGAGCAGTTCTTC
>NA|TRBD1|TRBJ1-3|17|TRBV9
CASSVATGQVSGNTIYF
TGTGCCAGCAGCGTAGCTACAGGACAGGTCTCTGGAAACACCATATATTTT
>NA|NA|TRBJ1-1|13|TRBV5-6
CASSLGSGPEAFF
TGTGCCAGCAGCTTGGGATCGGGTCCTGAAGCTTTCTTT
>NA|TRBD2|TRBJ2-1|15|TRBV6-1
CASRLAGVYPNEQFF
TGTGCCAGCAGGCTAGCGGGAGTTTATCCCAATGAGCAGTTCTTC
>NA|TRBD2|TRBJ2-5|11|TRBV20-1
CSVAGGETQYF
TGCAGTGTAGCGGGCGGGGAGACCCAGTACTTC
>NA|TRBD2|TRBJ2-2|17|TRBV7-9
CASSSGLAGGGTGELFF
TGTGCCAGCAGCTCTGGGCTAGCGGGAGGAGGCACCGGGGAGCTGTTTTTT
>NA|NA|TRBJ2-7|14|TRBV15
CATSLGTISYEQYF
TGTGCCACCAGCTTAGGGACGATCTCCTACGAGCAGTACTTC
>NA|NA|TRBJ1-1|14|TRBV2
CASMGDRRNTEAFF
TGTGCCAGCATGGGTGACAGGAGGAACACTGAAGCTTTCTTT
>once|TRBD2|TRBJ2-1|14|TRBV5-3
CARSLVASGRLQFF
TGTGCCAGAAGCTTGGTCGCTAGCGGGAGGCTTCAGTTCTTC
>NA|TRBD2|TRBJ2-7|15|TRBV30
CAWSPTSGGANEQYF
TGTGCCTGGAGTCCGACTAGCGGGGGGGCTAACGAGCAGTACTTC
>NA|NA|TRBJ1-5|14|TRBV9
CASSVDGNNQPQHF
TGTGCCAGCAGCGTAGACGGAAACAATCAGCCCCAGCATTTT
>NA|TRBD2|TRBJ2-1|16|TRBV10-2
CASSFPPSGGAIEQFF
TGCGCCAGCAGTTTTCCTCCTAGCGGGGGGGCTATTGAGCAGTTCTTC
>NA|NA|TRBJ2-1|12|TRBV7-9
CASSLPRNEQFF
TGTGCCAGCAGCCTGCCCCGCAATGAGCAGTTCTTC
>NA|NA|TRBJ1-1|15|TRBV25-1
CASSEFYHTGTEAFF
TGTGCCAGCAGTGAATTTTACCATACGGGCACTGAAGCTTTCTTT
>NA|NA|TRBJ1-4|16|TRBV19
CASSIDWTDSNEKLFF
TGTGCCAGTAGTATAGACTGGACAGACTCTAATGAAAAACTGTTTTTT
>once|NA|TRBJ1-1|15|TRBV6-1
CASSEARGFPTEAFF
TGTGCCAGCAGTGAAGCGCGAGGGTTCCCCACTGAAGCTTTCTTT
>NA|NA|TRBJ2-7|14|TRBV7-6
CASSLTSSSYEQYF
TGTGCCAGCAGCTTAACTTCGAGCTCCTACGAGCAGTACTTC
>NA|NA|TRBJ2-7|15|TRBV28
CASSSYGKNGDEQYF
TGTGCCAGCAGTAGTTACGGAAAAAACGGGGACGAGCAGTACTTC
>NA|TRBD2|TRBJ2-1|14|TRBV29-1
CSVEAGGGPGEQFF
TGCAGCGTTGAAGCGGGGGGAGGGCCGGGTGAGCAGTTCTTC
>once|NA|TRBJ1-5|15|TRBV5-1
CASSLSGLGNQPQHF
TGCGCCAGCAGCTTGTCGGGCCTGGGCAATCAGCCCCAGCATTTT
>NA|NA|TRBJ2-5|13|TRBV6-1
CASSEWSQETQYF
TGTGCCAGCAGTGAATGGTCGCAAGAGACCCAGTACTTC
>NA|NA|TRBJ1-2|13|TRBV6-1
CASSERGSHGYTF
TGTGCCAGCAGTGAACGGGGCTCCCATGGCTACACCTTC
>NA|NA|TRBJ2-4|17|TRBV13
CASSMTSETLAKNIQYF
TGTGCCAGCAGCATGACCTCAGAGACCTTAGCCAAAAACATTCAGTACTTC
>NA|NA|TRBJ1-2|14|TRBV6-5
CASSYSEGPRGYTF
TGTGCCAGCAGTTACTCCGAGGGCCCGAGGGGCTACACCTTC
>NA|TRBD1|TRBJ2-7|16|TRBV19
CASSAHPGQGAYEQYF
TGTGCCAGTAGTGCCCACCCGGGACAGGGGGCATACGAGCAGTACTTC
>NA|NA|TRBJ2-7|12|TRBV9
CASSGGTGEQYF
TGTGCCAGCAGCGGAGGAACGGGCGAGCAGTACTTC
>once|NA|TRBJ1-2|14|TRBV5-1
CASSLDRGVYGYTF
TGCGCCAGCAGCTTGGATAGGGGAGTCTATGGCTACACCTTC
>NA|NA|TRBJ2-1|13|TRBV9
CASSVVGYNEQFF
TGTGCCAGCAGCGTAGTCGGGTACAATGAGCAGTTCTTC
>NA|TRBD2|TRBJ2-1|14|TRBV5-1
CASSLTSGGNEQFF
TGCGCCAGCAGCTTGACTAGCGGGGGGAATGAGCAGTTCTTC
>NA|NA|TRBJ2-1|12|TRBV6-5
CASSYPDQEEFF
TGTGCCAGCAGTTACCCGGACCAGGAGGAGTTCTTC
>NA|NA|TRBJ2-3|13|TRBV29-1
CSVVGGEGGTQYF
TGCAGCGTTGTAGGGGGGGAGGGCGGTACGCAGTATTTT
>NA|TRBD1|TRBJ1-1|15|TRBV11-2
CASSPGRDRGVGAFF
TGTGCCAGCAGCCCCGGTCGGGACAGGGGTGTTGGAGCTTTCTTT
>NA|NA|TRBJ2-7|16|TRBV10-2
CASSESEGVSSYEQYF
TGCGCCAGCAGTGAGTCAGAAGGGGTAAGCTCCTACGAGCAGTACTTC
>NA|NA|TRBJ1-6|16|TRBV10-3
CAISVQGRVGISPLHF
TGTGCCATCAGTGTTCAGGGAAGAGTTGGGATTTCACCCCTCCACTTT